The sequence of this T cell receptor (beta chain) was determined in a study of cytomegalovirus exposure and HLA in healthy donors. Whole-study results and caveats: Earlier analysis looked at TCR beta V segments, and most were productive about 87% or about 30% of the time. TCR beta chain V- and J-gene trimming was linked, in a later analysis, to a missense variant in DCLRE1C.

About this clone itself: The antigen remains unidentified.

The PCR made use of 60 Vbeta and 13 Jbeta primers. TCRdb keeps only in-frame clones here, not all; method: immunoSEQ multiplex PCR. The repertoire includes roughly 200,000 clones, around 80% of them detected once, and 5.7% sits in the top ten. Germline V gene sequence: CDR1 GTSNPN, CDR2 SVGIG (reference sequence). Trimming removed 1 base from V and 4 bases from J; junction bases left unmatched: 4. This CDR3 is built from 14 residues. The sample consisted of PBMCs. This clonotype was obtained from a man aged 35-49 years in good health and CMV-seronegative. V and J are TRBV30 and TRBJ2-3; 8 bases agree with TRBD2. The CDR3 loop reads CAWSGPGGPDTQYF. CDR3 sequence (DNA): TGTGCCTGGAGTGGCCCGGGAGGGCCAGATACGCAGTATTTT.